This T cell receptor beta chain was observed in a study of blood T cells in healthy people across ages. The CDR3 spans 12 residues. Deletions cut 4 bases from V and 1 base from J, with 3 bases between. Next came a second PCR, run for roughly 6 to 11 cycles, which used a sample-barcoded 5' primer along with a J-beta primer mix. Via MiXCR, TCRdb re-called the 5' RACE reads, giving one row per CDR3 protein. Here the sample spans fewer than 800,000 distinct CDR3 sequences, around 49% being singletons. This clonotype was picked up a small number of times. The sample taken for sequencing was blood. The TCR comes from a woman aged 55-69 years in good health. This chain uses TRBV12-3 or TRBV12-4 with TRBJ2-3, with D unclear. The chain's CDR3 is CASSYGTDTQYF. In DNA, the CDR3 is TGTGCCAGCAGTTATGGCACAGATACGCAGTATTTT.